This TCR beta chain was sequenced for a study of graft-versus-host responses after intestinal transplantation. Study conclusions and caveats: The study found high graft-versus-host to host-versus-graft clonal ratios in allografts of patients with graft-donor T cell macrochimerism. Among recipient marrow samples, GvH clones were found; some appeared first in ileum or blood.

Sequenced by immunoSEQ multiplex PCR; TCRdb stores in-frame clones only, minus some. The sample lists about 86,000 clones; roughly 90% were seen once. With regard to this clone: Its specificity is unknown.

Per the germline V gene, CDR1 is SGHRS and CDR2 is YFSETQ. This CDR3 comprises 14 residues. V lost 4 bases to trimming and J lost 2 bases, with 12 bases between them. This TCR was sampled from a human donor who was the organ donor for an intestinal transplant. V usage is TRBV5-1 and J usage is TRBJ1-1; perhaps TRBD1 as D (5 bases). Sequences were derived from unstimulated CD4+ T cells sorted from spleen or lymph node cells, sampled before transplant. CDR3 residues: CASSAGLLNTEAFF. DNA of the CDR3: TGCGCCAGCAGCGCGGGACTGCTAAACACTGAAGCTTTCTTT.